One and the same sample provided the 23 T cell receptor beta chains below, sequenced in a study of cytomegalovirus exposure and HLA in healthy donors. PCR was performed using 60 Vbeta and 13 Jbeta primers. Clones were sequenced by immunoSEQ multiplex PCR, and TCRdb holds only the in-frame ones, with some missing. The table lists 85,000 or so clones, with around 1.1% in the top ten. Sequenced input: PBMCs. The receptors originated from a young woman in good health and CMV-seronegative.

The genes are TRBV5-6 and TRBJ2-5, with TRBD2 matching over 9 bases. The CDR3 extends over 16 amino acids. J gave up 4 bases and V 1 base, and 8 bases lay outside the gene matches. The germline CDR1 and CDR2 sequences are SGHDT and YYEEEE. The CDR3, as DNA: TGTGCCAGCAGCTTGCGGAGTAGCGGGGGAAGAGAGACCCAGTACTTC. Encoded protein: CASSLRSSGGRETQYF.

The V call is TRBV30, the J call TRBJ2-2; D perhaps matches TRBD1 (6 bases). Per the germline V gene, CDR1 is GTSNPN and CDR2 is SVGIG (reference sequence). The CDR3 contains 16 residues. V was pared by 4 bases and J by 4 bases, with 19 bases between. The CDR3 region has the DNA TGTGCCTGGACGCCCTTTGGGACAAAAGGCACCGGGGAGCTGTTTTTT. Its translation is CAWTPFGTKGTGELFF.

The J gene is TRBJ1-2, the V gene TRBV15; D possibly corresponds to TRBD1 (6 bases). Germline V gives CDR1 LNHNV, CDR2 YYDKDF (reference sequence). V lost 5 bases to trimming and J lost 6 bases, with 13 bases between them. The CDR3 has 13 amino acids. Here the CDR3 reads CATSRRGGDGYTF. CDR3 in DNA: TGTGCCACCAGCCGCAGGGGAGGGGATGGCTACACCTTC.

The CDR3 reads CASSNRGNQPQHF. Written as DNA, the CDR3 is TGTGCCAGTAGTAACCGGGGAAATCAGCCCCAGCATTTT. The V and J genes are TRBV19 and TRBJ1-5, with D unresolved. V lost 4 bases, J lost 4 bases, and 8 bases lay in between. The CDR3 length is 13 residues. Germline lookup yields CDR1 LNHDA and CDR2 SQIVND (reference sequence). The full variable domain, rest sourced from reference TRBV19 and TRBJ1-5, is DGGITQSPKYLFRKEGQNVTLSCEQNLNHDAMYWYRQDPGQGLRLIYYSQIVNDFQKGDIAEGYSVSREKKESFPLTVTSAQKNPTAFYLCASSNRGNQPQHFGDGTRLSIL.

V gene TRBV7-2 combines with J gene TRBJ1-1; perhaps TRBD1 as D (6 bases). Trimming removed 6 bases at V and 4 bases at J, with 15 bases between. Per the germline V gene, CDR1 is SGHTA and CDR2 is FQGNSA. The CDR3 runs 14 residues. The CDR3 DNA follows: TGTGCCAGCAGTTTGGGGCAGGGGAGCACTGAAGCTTTCTTT. It yields the protein CASSLGQGSTEAFF.

As to this clone: At the DNA level, this CDR3 is encoded by other sequences in the same sample as well. The chain joins TRBV5-1 to TRBJ2-7, with a tentative D call TRBD2 (6 bases). The ends were cut back, 0 bases at V and 0 bases at J, with 10 bases in the middle. Germline V gene sequence: CDR1 SGHRS, CDR2 YFSETQ. The CDR3 covers 15 residues. The CDR3 DNA reads as TGCGCCAGCAGCTTGGTTGCGGGGAGCTCCTACGAGCAGTACTTC. This encodes CASSLVAGSSYEQYF.

This sequence joins TRBV9 and TRBJ2-1, with D uncertain. Germline V gene data show CDR1 as SGDLS and CDR2 as YYNGEE. CDR3 length: 13 residues. Between the trimmed V and J ends, which lost 1 base and 2 bases, there was a span of 4 bases. In nucleotides, the CDR3 is TGTGCCAGCAGCGTAAACACCTACAATGAGCAGTTCTTC. Its protein is CASSVNTYNEQFF.

The V gene is TRBV7-9, the J gene TRBJ2-7; 7 bases line up with TRBD1. The germline CDR1 and CDR2 sequences are SEHNR and FQNEAQ (reference sequence). The V segment lost 5 bases and the J segment 3 bases; nucleotides outside the gene matches: 10. The CDR3 runs to 15 residues. CDR3 protein: CASSTSGTDYYEQYF. Written as DNA, the CDR3 is TGTGCCAGCAGCACGTCCGGGACAGACTACTACGAGCAGTACTTC.

Comments on this clone: This sample includes further DNA sequences coding for the same CDR3. The chain uses TRBV15 and TRBJ1-5; perhaps TRBD1 as D (5 bases). The V gene lost 4 bases and the J gene lost 6 bases, with 16 bases spanning the gap. The CDR3 runs to 15 residues. Germline CDR1 LNHNV, CDR2 YYDKDF (reference sequence). The DNA for the CDR3 is TGTGCCACCAGCATACGAAGGCAGGGAGGTCAGCCCCAGCATTTT. Amino acid sequence: CATSIRRQGGQPQHF.

The chain employs TRBV30 and TRBJ1-1; tentative D call: TRBD1 (6 bases). Germline V gives CDR1 GTSNPN, CDR2 SVGIG (reference sequence). The CDR3 covers 14 residues. V lost 0 bases and J lost 1, with 9 bases in between. The CDR3 bases are TGTGCCTGGAGTGTACAGGGCAGGAACACTGAAGCTTTCTTT. Protein sequence: CAWSVQGRNTEAFF.

The chain employs TRBV4-1 and TRBJ2-7; TRBD1 agrees at 12 bases. Losses at the gene ends were 0 bases for V and 4 bases for J; bases not matched to a gene: 7. The CDR3 spans 17 residues. CDR1 and CDR2 from the germline V gene are MGHRA and YSYEKL. DNA for the CDR3: TGCGCCAGCAGCCAAGAATGGGGGACAGGGGGCAAGTACGAGCAGTACTTC. It specifies CASSQEWGTGGKYEQYF.

DNA for the CDR3: TGTGCCAGCTCACCTCCTGGACTAGCGGGGTTGATAGGGGATACGCAGTATTTT. As protein: CASSPPGLAGLIGDTQYF. J is TRBJ2-3 and V is TRBV18, with 12 bases aligning to TRBD2. CDR3 length: 18 residues. Germline V gene data show CDR1 as KGHSH and CDR2 as LQKENI. Trimming took 3 bases from V and 6 from J; bases not matched to a gene: 13. Supplemented by reference TRBV18 and TRBJ2-3, the full variable domain reads NAGVMQNPRHLVRRRGQEARLRCSPMKGHSHVYWYRQLPEEGLKFMVYLQKENIIDESGMPKERFSAEFPKEGPSILRIQQVVRGDSAAYFCASSPPGLAGLIGDTQYFGPGTRLTVL.

This chain joins TRBV6-6 and TRBJ1-2, with D possibly being TRBD1 (5 bases). Germline CDR1 MNHNY, CDR2 SVGAGI (reference sequence). V was shortened by 10 bases and J by 8 bases, with 20 bases between the two germline ends. CDR3 size: 13 residues. The CDR3 sequence: CATASGGVVGYTF. The CDR3 DNA reads as TGTGCCACCGCGTCCGGGGGGGTGGTGGGCTACACCTTC.

This chain joins TRBV13 and TRBJ1-3; a possible D gene is TRBD1 (6 bases). The CDR3 loop spans 18 amino acids. Trimming pared 1 base from V and 0 bases from J, leaving 16 bases between. Germline loops: CDR1 PRHDT, CDR2 FYEKMQ (reference sequence). The CDR3 here is CASSLDPDRGNSGNTIYF. The CDR3 DNA reads as TGTGCCAGCAGCTTAGATCCGGATAGGGGGAACTCTGGAAACACCATATATTTT.

The CDR3 reads CASSSQGRYTEAFF. In DNA, the CDR3 is TGTGCCAGCAGCTCGCAGGGTAGGTACACTGAAGCTTTCTTT. V is TRBV5-6 and J is TRBJ1-1; a possible D gene is TRBD1 (5 bases). Per germline, CDR1 SGHDT and CDR2 YYEEEE. The CDR3 has 14 amino acids. Trimming left V 3 bases short and J 3 bases short, with 12 bases between.

The chain joins TRBV10-2 to TRBJ1-2; D is undetermined. Germline CDR1 is WSHSY and CDR2 is SAAADI. The V end lost 10 bases, the J end lost 5 bases, and 20 bases lay between the germline ends. There are 14 residues in the CDR3. The CDR3: CATQTPGVRYGYTF. CDR3 DNA sequence: TGCGCCACCCAGACCCCAGGCGTCCGGTATGGCTACACCTTC.

V usage is TRBV6-5 and J usage is TRBJ2-1; 10 bases agree with TRBD2. The germline V gene encodes CDR1 MNHEY and CDR2 SVGAGI. The V and J ends lost 2 bases and 8 bases, in that order; junction bases with no gene match: 6. The CDR3 is 15 residues long. CDR3 protein: CASSYGASGSHEQFF. CDR3 bases: TGTGCCAGCAGTTACGGGGCTAGCGGGAGCCATGAGCAGTTCTTC.

V and J are TRBV25-1 and TRBJ2-5; TRBD2 matches at 13 bases. The last part of the DNA fits TRBJ2-7 better; the J call may be wrong. This CDR3 has 15 amino acids. Germline V gives CDR1 MGHDK, CDR2 SYGVNS. The DNA of the CDR3 is TGTGCCAGCAGTTATGGACTAGCGGGAGCTGGCGAGCAGTACTTC. This gives the protein CASSYGLAGAGEQYF.

The chain is built from TRBV18 and TRBJ2-5; 8 nucleotides match TRBD1. Germline V gene sequence: CDR1 KGHSH, CDR2 LQKENI. After removal of 3 bases from V and 6 bases from J, the junction contained 9 bases not matched to a gene. This CDR3 has 15 residues. CDR3 residues: CASSPGNRGAKTQYF. The CDR3 coding sequence is TGTGCCAGCTCACCCGGAAACAGGGGGGCGAAGACCCAGTACTTC.

The J gene is TRBJ1-1, the V gene TRBV5-1, with unresolved D. The CDR3 length is 15 residues. Germline values: CDR1 SGHRS, CDR2 YFSETQ. V lost 5 bases and J 5 bases, leaving 19 bases between the germline ends. For the CDR3, the DNA is TGCGCCAGCAGGAACCTCGTCTTAGGAGGGACTGAAGCTTTCTTT. Encoded protein: CASRNLVLGGTEAFF.

V and J are TRBV5-1 and TRBJ2-1, with TRBD1 matching over 9 bases. Germline V CDR1 and CDR2: SGHRS, YFSETQ. Trimming at V came to 2 bases and at J to 7 bases, leaving 1 base not matched to a gene. This CDR3 is 13 amino acids long. The CDR3 DNA reads TGCGCCAGCAGCTTAGGACAGGGGAATGAGCAGTTCTTC. It encodes CASSLGQGNEQFF.

The genes are TRBV7-2 and TRBJ2-7; D uncertain. Trimming stripped 5 bases from V and 5 bases from J, with 7 bases between. The CDR3 has 11 residues. Germline V gene data show CDR1 as SGHTA and CDR2 as FQGNSA. The DNA for the CDR3 is TGTGCCAGCAGCAATGGCCACGAGCAGTACTTC. It encodes CASSNGHEQYF.

CDR3 residues: CASSASGRNNEQFF. CDR3 DNA sequence: TGTGCCAGCAGTGCTAGCGGGAGGAACAATGAGCAGTTCTTC. This chain joins TRBV6-1 and TRBJ2-1, with 11 positions matching TRBD2. CDR1 is MNHNS, CDR2 SASEGT, per germline. CDR3 length: 14 amino acids. J gave up 5 bases and V 4 bases, and 1 base lay outside the gene matches.